Following are 16 T cell receptor beta chains from one sample sequenced in a study of OX40 agonist ivuxolimab in advanced cancers. Clones were read by immunoSEQ multiplex PCR, and TCRdb kept only the in-frame ones, dropping some. Of 28,000 or so clones in the sample, around nine tenths are singletons; the top ten hold nearly 20%. This specimen was CD4+ or CD8+ T cells sorted from blood, taken in a trial of the OX40 agonist ivuxolimab. The receptors originated from an adult with an advanced solid tumor such as melanoma, head and neck, liver or kidney cancer.

This clone appeared a single time. This chain uses TRBV29-1 with TRBJ2-2; TRBD2 is a possible D gene (6 bases). The germline V and J ends were trimmed by 4 bases and 4 bases, with 13 bases remaining between them. The CDR3 is 14 residues long. Germline V gene sequence: CDR1 SQVTM, CDR2 ANQGSEA. In nucleotides, the CDR3 is TGCAGCGTTGGGACTACCTCCCGCACCGGGGAGCTGTTTTTT. Its protein product is CSVGTTSRTGELFF.

V and J are TRBV5-8 and TRBJ1-2; perhaps TRBD1 as D (6 bases). V lost 0 bases, J lost 6 bases, and 18 bases lay in between. This CDR3 is built from 16 residues. Germline V lookup: CDR1 SGHTS, CDR2 YDEGEE. The CDR3 loop reads CASSLGTGAGIDGYTF. CDR3 in DNA: TGTGCCAGCAGCTTGGGTACGGGGGCTGGCATCGATGGCTACACCTTC.

The chain joins TRBV19 to TRBJ2-1; 9 nucleotides align to TRBD2. This CDR3 region has 15 residues. Germline lookup yields CDR1 LNHDA and CDR2 SQIVND (reference sequence). After removal of 7 bases from V and 9 bases from J, the junction contained 13 bases not matched to a gene. Written as DNA, the CDR3 is TGTGCCAGTAATGGTGCTAGCGGGGCCCGCGGTGAGCAGTTCTTC. Protein: CASNGASGARGEQFF.

Comment on this clone: One end of the junction varies from germline; a read error may be responsible. The V gene is TRBV9, the J gene TRBJ2-2, with 10 bases fitting TRBD2. Germline CDR1 is SGDLS and CDR2 is YYNGEE. This CDR3 comprises 13 residues. The DNA for the CDR3 is TGCGCAAGCGGGAGGGCGGTCACCGGGGAGCTGTTTTTT. It encodes CASGRAVTGELFF. The full variable domain, with the rest looked up from reference TRBV9 and TRBJ2-2, is DSGVTQTPKHLITATGQRVTLRCSPRSGDLSVYWYQQSLDQGLQFLIQYYNGEERAKGNILERFSAQQFPDLHSELNLSSLELGDSALYFCASGRAVTGELFFGEGSRLTVL.

This chain links TRBV18 with TRBJ2-5; D is uncertain. The V gene's germline CDR1 is KGHSH and CDR2 LQKENI. Deletions cut 5 bases from V and 2 bases from J, with 3 bases between. The CDR3 is 11 residues long. DNA of the CDR3: TGTGCCAGCTCAGATCAAGAGACCCAGTACTTC. Protein product: CASSDQETQYF. The full variable domain, in which reference TRBV18 and TRBJ2-5 provide the parts outside the CDR3, is NAGVMQNPRHLVRRRGQEARLRCSPMKGHSHVYWYRQLPEEGLKFMVYLQKENIIDESGMPKERFSAEFPKEGPSILRIQQVVRGDSAAYFCASSDQETQYFGPGTRLLVL.

This clone was observed once. The V call is TRBV6-4, the J call TRBJ2-3; 11 bases line up with TRBD2. The CDR3 has 16 residues. CDR1 MRHNA and CDR2 SNTAGT come from the germline V gene. The J segment lost 2 bases and the V segment lost 0 bases, leaving 1 base of the junction unmatched. The CDR3 region is CASSDSSGGATDTQYF. The CDR3 bases are TGTGCCAGCAGTGACTCTAGCGGGGGGGCCACAGATACGCAGTATTTT.

Worth noting for this clone: Its ends do not fully match the called genes, so a read error is possible. V is TRBV4-1 and J is TRBJ2-1; TRBD2 agrees at 10 bases. The CDR3 has 16 amino acids. Per the germline V gene, CDR1 is MGHRA and CDR2 is YSYEKL. CDR3: CASNQDTAGGYNEQFF. The DNA for the CDR3 is TGCGCCAGCAACCAAGATACAGCGGGAGGGTACAATGAGCAGTTCTTC.

The rearrangement links TRBV2 to TRBJ2-7; D not resolved. V lost 7 bases, J lost 2 bases, and 6 bases lay in between. The CDR3 has 11 residues. Germline V gene lookup returns CDR1 SNHLY and CDR2 FYNNEI. The DNA for the CDR3 is TGTGCCAGCAAGCTTACCTACGAGCAGTACTTC. Translating gives CASKLTYEQYF.

The V call is TRBV27, the J call TRBJ2-3, with TRBD1 identical over 12 bases. Germline V gene lookup returns CDR1 MNHEY and CDR2 SMNVEV (reference sequence). This CDR3 contains 15 residues. The junction had 7 bases not matched to a gene; V was cut back by 5 bases and J by 7 bases. In DNA, the CDR3 is TGTGCCAGCAGTGTCCCGGGACAGGGGGCGAATACGCAGTATTTT. Translation gives CASSVPGQGANTQYF.

The rearrangement uses TRBV9 and TRBJ2-1; D gene uncertain. CDR1 and CDR2 from the germline V gene are SGDLS and YYNGEE. Trimming took off 0 bases at V and 5 bases at J, with 9 bases between the two ends. The CDR3 is 14 amino acids. The CDR3 DNA sequence: TGTGCCAGCAGCGTAGATCCCAGCAACAATGAGCAGTTCTTC. The encoded protein is CASSVDPSNNEQFF. Full variable domain (remainder filled in from reference TRBV9 and TRBJ2-1): DSGVTQTPKHLITATGQRVTLRCSPRSGDLSVYWYQQSLDQGLQFLIQYYNGEERAKGNILERFSAQQFPDLHSELNLSSLELGDSALYFCASSVDPSNNEQFFGPGTRLTVL.

The V call is TRBV27, the J call TRBJ2-7; 8 nucleotides line up with TRBD1. The germline CDR1 and CDR2 sequences are MNHEY and SMNVEV (reference sequence). Unmatched junction bases numbered 10, after V lost 4 bases and J lost 5 bases. The CDR3 runs 15 residues. DNA for the CDR3: TGTGCCAGCAGTTCTTCAGGGGGCCCGCCTAACGAGCAGTACTTC. Its protein is CASSSSGGPPNEQYF.

The chain carries TRBV15 and TRBJ2-7, with TRBD1 matching over 10 bases. CDR1 is LNHNV, CDR2 YYDKDF, per germline (reference sequence). Trimming removed 5 bases from V and 5 bases from J; junction bases left unmatched: 9. The CDR3 has 15 amino acids. The CDR3 sequence: CATSARDRGKDEQYF. CDR3 nucleotides: TGTGCCACCAGCGCGCGGGACAGGGGAAAGGACGAGCAGTACTTC.

The gene calls are TRBV6-5 and TRBJ2-1, with 7 bases that match TRBD1. This CDR3 spans 12 amino acids. V was pared by 5 bases and J by 9 bases, with 4 bases of the junction left unmatched. Looked up from germline, CDR1 is MNHEY and CDR2 is SVGAGI. CDR3 in amino acids: CASSQTGPEQFF. Here the CDR3 DNA reads TGTGCCAGCAGTCAGACAGGGCCTGAGCAGTTCTTC.

The chain has TRBV6-1 and TRBJ2-2; D is undetermined. V lost 2 bases, J lost 3 bases, and 10 bases lay in between. Germline V gene lookup returns CDR1 MNHNS and CDR2 SASEGT. The CDR3 has 15 residues. The CDR3 DNA reads as TGTGCCAGCAGTGAACTCGCAAGGCACACCGGGGAGCTGTTTTTT. Residues: CASSELARHTGELFF.

The chain recombines TRBV5-1 with TRBJ1-2; 7 bases align to TRBD1. CDR1 and CDR2 (germline): SGHRS, YFSETQ. There are 13 residues in the CDR3. Trimming at V came to 0 bases and at J to 7 bases, leaving 3 bases not matched to a gene. In nucleotides, the CDR3 is TGCGCCAGCAGCTTGGGCGAGGGGGCTGGCTACACCTTC. Translated: CASSLGEGAGYTF.

This chain connects TRBV4-3 to TRBJ2-1, with 11 bases lining up with TRBD2. The germline gives CDR1 LGHNA, CDR2 YSLEER. Trimming cost V 4 bases and J 2 bases; bases outside gene matches: 1. The CDR3 totals 15 residues. The CDR3 loop reads CASSLAGGAYNEQFF. The DNA for the CDR3 is TGCGCCAGCAGCCTAGCGGGGGGGGCCTACAATGAGCAGTTCTTC.